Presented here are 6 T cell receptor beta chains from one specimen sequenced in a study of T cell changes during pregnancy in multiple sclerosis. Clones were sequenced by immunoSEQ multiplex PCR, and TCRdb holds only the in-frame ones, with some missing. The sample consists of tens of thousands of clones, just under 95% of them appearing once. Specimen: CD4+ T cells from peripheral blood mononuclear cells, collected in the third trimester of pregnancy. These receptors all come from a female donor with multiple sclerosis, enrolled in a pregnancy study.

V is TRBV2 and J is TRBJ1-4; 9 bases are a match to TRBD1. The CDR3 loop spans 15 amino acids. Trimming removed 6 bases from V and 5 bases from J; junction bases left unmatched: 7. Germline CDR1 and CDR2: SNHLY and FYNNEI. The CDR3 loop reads CASRATGGTNEKLFF. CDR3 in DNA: TGTGCCAGCAGGGCGACAGGGGGAACGAATGAAAAACTGTTTTTT.

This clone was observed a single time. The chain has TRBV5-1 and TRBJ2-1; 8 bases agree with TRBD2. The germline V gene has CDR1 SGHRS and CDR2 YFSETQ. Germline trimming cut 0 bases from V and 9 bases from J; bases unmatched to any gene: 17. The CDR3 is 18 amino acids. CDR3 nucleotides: TGCGCCAGCAGCTTGGAGCCGCCGGGACTAGGGTCCTCCAGTGAGCAGTTCTTC. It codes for CASSLEPPGLGSSSEQFF.

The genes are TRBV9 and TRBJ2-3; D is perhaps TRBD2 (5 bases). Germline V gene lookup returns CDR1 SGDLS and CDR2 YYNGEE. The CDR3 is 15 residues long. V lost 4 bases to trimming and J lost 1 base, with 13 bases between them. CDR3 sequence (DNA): TGTGCCAGCAGCCTAACTCTAGCACGCACAGATACGCAGTATTTT. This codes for CASSLTLARTDTQYF.

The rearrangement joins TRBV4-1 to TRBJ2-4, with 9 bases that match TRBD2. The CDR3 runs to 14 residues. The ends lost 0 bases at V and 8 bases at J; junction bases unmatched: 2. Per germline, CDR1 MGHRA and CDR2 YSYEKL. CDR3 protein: CASSQDGTSHIQYF. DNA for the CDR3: TGCGCCAGCAGCCAAGATGGGACTAGCCACATTCAGTACTTC.

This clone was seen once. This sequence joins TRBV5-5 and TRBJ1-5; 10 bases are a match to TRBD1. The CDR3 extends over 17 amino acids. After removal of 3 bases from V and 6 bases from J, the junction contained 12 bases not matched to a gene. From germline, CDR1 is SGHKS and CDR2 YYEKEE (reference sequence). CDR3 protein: CASSSGQGGLVSQPQHF. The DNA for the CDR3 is TGTGCCAGCAGCTCAGGACAGGGGGGATTAGTATCTCAGCCCCAGCATTTT. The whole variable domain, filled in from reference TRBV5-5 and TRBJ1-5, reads DAGVTQSPTHLIKTRGQQVTLRCSPISGHKSVSWYQQVLGQGPQFIFQYYEKEERGRGNFPDRFSARQFPNYSSELNVNALLLGDSALYLCASSSGQGGLVSQPQHFGDGTRLSIL.

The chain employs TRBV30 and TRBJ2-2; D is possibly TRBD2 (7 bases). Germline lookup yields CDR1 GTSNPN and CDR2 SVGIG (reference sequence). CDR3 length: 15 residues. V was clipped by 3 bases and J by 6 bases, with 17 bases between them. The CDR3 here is CAWSYGQGRAGELFF. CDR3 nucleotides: TGTGCCTGGAGCTACGGGCAGGGGAGGGCCGGGGAGCTGTTTTTT.